A selection of T cell receptor beta chains follows, all from one sample in a study of blood T cell repertoires in COVID-19. The assay was immunoSEQ multiplex PCR, and TCRdb's table has in-frame clones only and misses some. This sample carries fewer than 400,000 clones, over 80% of them seen once, and the ten largest clones take about 4.7%. Sequencing was carried out using PBMCs or T cells enriched from blood (not recorded which). Source of these receptors: a man in his thirties or forties who had recovered from COVID-19. The CDR3 runs from the conserved cysteine through the conserved F or W. D genes are given only for firm matches. A clone size is listed for some rows: how often the clone was seen (once, few, many), or a class if it is expanded.

d_call: .
j_call: TRBJ2-2
clone_size: .
v_call: TRBV6-5
cdr3_nt: TGTGCCAGCAGGAGGGGACAAATATTCGGGGAGCTGTTTTTT
cdr3_aa: CASRRGQIFGELFF

d_call: TRBD1
j_call: TRBJ1-2
clone_size: .
v_call: TRBV19
cdr3_nt: TGTGCCAGTAGCGACAGGGAAAGATATGGCTACACCTTC
cdr3_aa: CASSDRERYGYTF

d_call: TRBD1
j_call: TRBJ1-6
clone_size: few
v_call: TRBV28
cdr3_nt: TGTGCCAGCAGTCCTACAGGGGTCGGTAATTCACCCCTCCACTTT
cdr3_aa: CASSPTGVGNSPLHF

d_call: TRBD2
j_call: TRBJ2-4
clone_size: once
v_call: TRBV11-3
cdr3_nt: TGTGCCAGCAGCTTGGGACTAAGGGACATTCAGTACTTC
cdr3_aa: CASSLGLRDIQYF

d_call: .
j_call: TRBJ2-5
clone_size: .
v_call: TRBV5-1
cdr3_nt: TGCGCCAGCAGCTTGGGGTTGAGAGAAGAGACCCAGTACTTC
cdr3_aa: CASSLGLREETQYF

d_call: .
j_call: TRBJ2-1
clone_size: .
v_call: TRBV5-1
cdr3_nt: TGCGCCAGCAGCCCCGATCCCCAGGGGCTATACAATGAGCAGTTCTTC
cdr3_aa: CASSPDPQGLYNEQFF

d_call: .
j_call: TRBJ2-1
clone_size: .
v_call: TRBV19
cdr3_nt: TGTGCCAGTAGTATAAGACACTACAATGAGCAGTTCTTC
cdr3_aa: CASSIRHYNEQFF

d_call: TRBD1
j_call: TRBJ1-3
clone_size: .
v_call: TRBV6-5
cdr3_nt: TGTGCCAGCAGTCCAAGGACAGGCTCTGGAAACACCATATATTTT
cdr3_aa: CASSPRTGSGNTIYF

d_call: .
j_call: TRBJ1-5
clone_size: .
v_call: TRBV19
cdr3_nt: TGTGCCAGTAGTATAAGCGGGGCCGGCAATCAGCCCCAGCATTTT
cdr3_aa: CASSISGAGNQPQHF

d_call: TRBD2
j_call: TRBJ2-7
clone_size: once
v_call: TRBV28
cdr3_nt: TGTGCCAGCTGTAGCGGGCGATCCTACGAGCAGTACTTC
cdr3_aa: CASCSGRSYEQYF

d_call: TRBD1
j_call: TRBJ1-5
clone_size: .
v_call: TRBV28
cdr3_nt: TGTGCCAAAACAGGGGACCATCAGCCCCAGCATTTT
cdr3_aa: CAKTGDHQPQHF

d_call: TRBD1
j_call: TRBJ2-1
clone_size: .
v_call: TRBV24-1
cdr3_nt: TGTGCCACCAGTGAACATGGACAGGTCAATGAGCAGTTCTTC
cdr3_aa: CATSEHGQVNEQFF

d_call: TRBD2
j_call: TRBJ2-1
clone_size: .
v_call: TRBV10-3
cdr3_nt: TGTGCCATCAGGTCCGGGACTAGCGGTCCTAGCTCCTACAATGAGCAGTTCTTC
cdr3_aa: CAIRSGTSGPSSYNEQFF

d_call: TRBD1
j_call: TRBJ2-3
clone_size: .
v_call: TRBV29-1
cdr3_nt: TGCAGCGTTCGGGACAGGGGGGTGGACACAGATACGCAGTATTTT
cdr3_aa: CSVRDRGVDTDTQYF

d_call: TRBD1
j_call: TRBJ1-2
clone_size: .
v_call: TRBV7-2
cdr3_nt: TGTGCCAGCAGCTCCGGGGGGACAGGGTTGAGCTATGGCTACACCTTC
cdr3_aa: CASSSGGTGLSYGYTF

d_call: .
j_call: TRBJ1-4
clone_size: .
v_call: TRBV5-1
cdr3_nt: TGCGCCAGCAGCTTGGAACCTACAGGGTCTGACAATGAAAAACTGTTTTTT
cdr3_aa: CASSLEPTGSDNEKLFF

d_call: .
j_call: TRBJ2-7
clone_size: once
v_call: TRBV29-1
cdr3_nt: TGCAGCGTCAGACTCGACTACGAGCAGTACTTC
cdr3_aa: CSVRLDYEQYF

d_call: .
j_call: TRBJ2-7
clone_size: .
v_call: TRBV9
cdr3_nt: TGTGCCAGCAGCGTAGGGGGAGAAGGATACGAGCAGTACTTC
cdr3_aa: CASSVGGEGYEQYF

d_call: TRBD1
j_call: TRBJ2-1
clone_size: .
v_call: TRBV2
cdr3_nt: TGTGCCAGCAAACCAAGATTGGGTGGGTTCGACAGGGGTAGGTCCTACAATGAGCAGTTCTTC
cdr3_aa: CASKPRLGGFDRGRSYNEQFF

d_call: TRBD1
j_call: TRBJ1-2
clone_size: .
v_call: TRBV11-2
cdr3_nt: TGTGCCAGCAGCCAGTCACAGGGGATAGATGGCTACACCTTC
cdr3_aa: CASSQSQGIDGYTF

d_call: TRBD1
j_call: TRBJ1-5
clone_size: .
v_call: TRBV5-1
cdr3_nt: TGCGCCAGCAGCCCTTGGACAGGGTCCGGGCAGCCCCAGCATTTT
cdr3_aa: CASSPWTGSGQPQHF

d_call: TRBD1
j_call: TRBJ2-3
clone_size: .
v_call: TRBV7-9
cdr3_nt: TGTGCCAGCAGCCCCAGGGACAGGGTAACAGATACGCAGTATTTT
cdr3_aa: CASSPRDRVTDTQYF

d_call: TRBD1
j_call: TRBJ2-1
clone_size: .
v_call: TRBV28
cdr3_nt: TGTGCCAGCAGTTGGGGACAGGGTGGCAATGAGCAGTTCTTC
cdr3_aa: CASSWGQGGNEQFF

d_call: .
j_call: TRBJ1-6
clone_size: .
v_call: TRBV28
cdr3_nt: TGTGCCAGCAGTTTTTATAGCTCCTATAATTCACCCCTCCACTTT
cdr3_aa: CASSFYSSYNSPLHF

d_call: TRBD1
j_call: TRBJ2-7
clone_size: .
v_call: TRBV15
cdr3_nt: TGTGCCACCAGACAGGGGGCGGCCGTTCACTACGAGCAGTACTTC
cdr3_aa: CATRQGAAVHYEQYF

d_call: TRBD1
j_call: TRBJ1-5
clone_size: .
v_call: TRBV5-1
cdr3_nt: TGCGCCAGCAGCCTAGGGACAGGGACTCAGCCCCAGCATTTT
cdr3_aa: CASSLGTGTQPQHF

d_call: .
j_call: TRBJ1-5
clone_size: .
v_call: TRBV29-1
cdr3_nt: TGCAGCGTTGGTCAGATCAATCAGCCCCAGCATTTT
cdr3_aa: CSVGQINQPQHF

d_call: .
j_call: TRBJ2-3
clone_size: .
v_call: TRBV12-3/TRBV12-4
cdr3_nt: TGTGCCAGCACGACTAGACCTGATACGCAGTATTTT
cdr3_aa: CASTTRPDTQYF

d_call: .
j_call: TRBJ2-2
clone_size: .
v_call: TRBV18
cdr3_nt: TGTGCCAGCTCACCACAACAGGAGAACGCCGGGGAGCTGTTTTTT
cdr3_aa: CASSPQQENAGELFF

d_call: .
j_call: TRBJ1-2
clone_size: .
v_call: TRBV30
cdr3_nt: TGTGCCTGGAGTGTCGGCGGCGGCTACACCTTC
cdr3_aa: CAWSVGGGYTF

d_call: TRBD1
j_call: TRBJ1-1
clone_size: .
v_call: TRBV5-4
cdr3_nt: TGTGCCAGCAGCTTAGGGACAGGGGGCCACACTGAAGCTTTCTTT
cdr3_aa: CASSLGTGGHTEAFF

d_call: .
j_call: TRBJ1-6
clone_size: .
v_call: TRBV5-6
cdr3_nt: TGTGCCAGCAGCTTGGGACAGCGTAATTCACCCCTCCACTTT
cdr3_aa: CASSLGQRNSPLHF

d_call: TRBD1
j_call: TRBJ2-7
clone_size: .
v_call: TRBV19
cdr3_nt: TGTGCCAGTAGTACCGGGACAGGGGGTTACTACGAGCAGTACTTC
cdr3_aa: CASSTGTGGYYEQYF

d_call: TRBD1
j_call: TRBJ2-2
clone_size: .
v_call: TRBV24-1
cdr3_nt: TGTGCCACCAGTGGATATGAGCCGGGACAGGGGGCTAACACCGGGGAGCTGTTTTTT
cdr3_aa: CATSGYEPGQGANTGELFF

d_call: TRBD1
j_call: TRBJ1-2
clone_size: .
v_call: TRBV7-8
cdr3_nt: TGTGCCAGCAGCTTCGGACAGGGGGGGAACTATGGCTACACCTTC
cdr3_aa: CASSFGQGGNYGYTF

d_call: TRBD2
j_call: TRBJ2-2
clone_size: .
v_call: TRBV4-2
cdr3_nt: TGTGCCAGCAGCCGAATCGGAACCGGGACTATCAACACCGGGGAGCTGTTTTTT
cdr3_aa: CASSRIGTGTINTGELFF

d_call: .
j_call: TRBJ1-6
clone_size: .
v_call: TRBV27
cdr3_nt: TGTGCCAGCAGTGAACAGGGCGGTTCACCCCTCCACTTT
cdr3_aa: CASSEQGGSPLHF

d_call: .
j_call: TRBJ2-7
clone_size: .
v_call: TRBV10-3
cdr3_nt: TGTGCCATCGGGCCGGGAACTTACGAGCAGTACTTC
cdr3_aa: CAIGPGTYEQYF

d_call: TRBD1
j_call: TRBJ1-2
clone_size: .
v_call: TRBV28
cdr3_nt: TGTGCCAGCACGGACAGGGTCCTCTATGGCTACACCTTC
cdr3_aa: CASTDRVLYGYTF

d_call: .
j_call: TRBJ2-3
clone_size: .
v_call: TRBV6-5
cdr3_nt: TGTGCCAGCAGTTATATCACAGGGCGTAGCACAGATACGCAGTATTTT
cdr3_aa: CASSYITGRSTDTQYF

d_call: TRBD1
j_call: TRBJ2-1
clone_size: .
v_call: TRBV18
cdr3_nt: TGTGCCAGCTCACTGGACAGGGGGAGCTACAATGAGCAGTTCTTC
cdr3_aa: CASSLDRGSYNEQFF

d_call: TRBD2
j_call: TRBJ2-7
clone_size: few
v_call: TRBV19
cdr3_nt: TGTGCCAGTAGTTGGACTAGCGGGGACCTCTACGAGCAGTACTTC
cdr3_aa: CASSWTSGDLYEQYF

d_call: TRBD2
j_call: TRBJ2-5
clone_size: .
v_call: TRBV7-9
cdr3_nt: TGTGCCAGCAGCTCCCTCGGAGGGGTGCGGGGGGGCCCAGAGACCCAGTACTTC
cdr3_aa: CASSSLGGVRGGPETQYF

d_call: TRBD1
j_call: TRBJ1-2
clone_size: .
v_call: TRBV3-1/TRBV3-2
cdr3_nt: TGTGCCAGCAGCCACCCTTCCGGGACAGGGGTTGGTTGGTATGGCTACACCTTC
cdr3_aa: CASSHPSGTGVGWYGYTF